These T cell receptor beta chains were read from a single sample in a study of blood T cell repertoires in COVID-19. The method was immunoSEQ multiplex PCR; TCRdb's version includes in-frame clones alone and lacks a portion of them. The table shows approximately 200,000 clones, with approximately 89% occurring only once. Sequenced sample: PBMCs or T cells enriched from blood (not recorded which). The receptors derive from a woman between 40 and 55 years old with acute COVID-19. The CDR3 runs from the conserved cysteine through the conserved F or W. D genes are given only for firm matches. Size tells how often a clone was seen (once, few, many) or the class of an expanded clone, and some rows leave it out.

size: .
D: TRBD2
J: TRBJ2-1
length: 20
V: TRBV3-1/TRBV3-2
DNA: TGTGCCAGCAGCCCCCATATCCCGACTAGCGGGAGGGAGGCCTACAATGAGCAGTTCTTC
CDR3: CASSPHIPTSGREAYNEQFF

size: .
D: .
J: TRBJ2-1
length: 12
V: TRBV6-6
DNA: TGTGCCAGCAGTTACTCGGGGCGTGAGCAGTTCTTC
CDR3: CASSYSGREQFF

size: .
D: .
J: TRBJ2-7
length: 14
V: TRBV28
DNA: TGTGCCAGCAGTTTCTCGTATCTCTCCTACGAGCAGTACTTC
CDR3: CASSFSYLSYEQYF

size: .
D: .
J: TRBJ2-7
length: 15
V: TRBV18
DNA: TGTGCCAGCTCACCACAAGGTCAGGGGACGGGAGAGCAGTACTTC
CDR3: CASSPQGQGTGEQYF

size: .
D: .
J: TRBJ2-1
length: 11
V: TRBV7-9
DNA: TGTGCCAGCAGCTTATTAAATGAGCAGTTCTTC
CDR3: CASSLLNEQFF

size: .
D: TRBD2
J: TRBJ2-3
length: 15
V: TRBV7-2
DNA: TGTGCCAGCAGGCCGACTAGCGGGAGCATCCATACGCAGTATTTT
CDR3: CASRPTSGSIHTQYF

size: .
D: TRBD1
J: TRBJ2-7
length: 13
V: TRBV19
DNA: TGTGCCAGTAGTACGACAGGGGACTACGAGCAGTACTTC
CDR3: CASSTTGDYEQYF

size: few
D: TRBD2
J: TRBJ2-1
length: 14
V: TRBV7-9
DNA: TGTGCCAGCAGCTTACCGGGATTTACGGGGGGGAAGTTCTTC
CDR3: CASSLPGFTGGKFF

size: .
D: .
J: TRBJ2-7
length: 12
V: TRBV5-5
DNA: TGTGCCAGCAGCGCTTCTAAGGAGGAGCAGTACTTC
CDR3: CASSASKEEQYF

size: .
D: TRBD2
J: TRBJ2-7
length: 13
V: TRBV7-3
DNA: TGTGCCAGCAGCTTAAATTCGGGAGGAGAGCAGTACTTC
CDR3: CASSLNSGGEQYF

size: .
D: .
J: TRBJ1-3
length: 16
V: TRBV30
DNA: TGTGCCTGGAGCGCACAGAATCTAAATGCTGGAAACACCATATATTTT
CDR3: CAWSAQNLNAGNTIYF

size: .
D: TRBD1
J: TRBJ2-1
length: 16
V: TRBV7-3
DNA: TGTGCCAGCAGCTTAGAGGGACAGCCTGCCTACAATGAGCAGTTCTTC
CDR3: CASSLEGQPAYNEQFF

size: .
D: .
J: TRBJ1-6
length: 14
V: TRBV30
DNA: TGTGCCTGGACCCCCTCCGTTTATAATTCACCCCTCCACTTT
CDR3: CAWTPSVYNSPLHF

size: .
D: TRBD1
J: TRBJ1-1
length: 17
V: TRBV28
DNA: TGTGCCAGCAGTTTTGTAGGCAGGGGGCTCGGGAACACTGAAGCTTTCTTT
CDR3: CASSFVGRGLGNTEAFF